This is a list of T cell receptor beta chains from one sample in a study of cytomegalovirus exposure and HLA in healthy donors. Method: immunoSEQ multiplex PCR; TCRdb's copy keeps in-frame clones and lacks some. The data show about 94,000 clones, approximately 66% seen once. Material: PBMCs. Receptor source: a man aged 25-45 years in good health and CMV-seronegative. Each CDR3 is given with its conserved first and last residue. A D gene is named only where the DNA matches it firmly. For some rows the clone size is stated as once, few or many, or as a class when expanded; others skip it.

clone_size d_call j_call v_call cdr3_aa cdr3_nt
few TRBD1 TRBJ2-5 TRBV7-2 CASSAQGIRETQYF TGTGCCAGCAGCGCACAGGGGATCAGGGAGACCCAGTACTTC
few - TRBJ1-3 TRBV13 CASSPDFLSGNTIYF TGTGCCAGCAGCCCGGACTTCCTCTCTGGAAACACCATATATTTT
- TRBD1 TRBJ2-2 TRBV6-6 CASSYGTVTGELFF TGTGCCAGCAGTTACGGGACAGTCACCGGGGAGCTGTTTTTT
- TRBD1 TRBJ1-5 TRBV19 CASTLGTANQPQHF TGTGCCAGTACCCTTGGGACAGCTAATCAGCCCCAGCATTTT
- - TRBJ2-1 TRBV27 CASTGGSYNEQFF TGTGCCAGCACTGGGGGGTCTTACAATGAGCAGTTCTTC
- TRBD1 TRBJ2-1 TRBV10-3 CATATGDYNEQFF TGTGCCACCGCTACAGGGGACTACAATGAGCAGTTCTTC
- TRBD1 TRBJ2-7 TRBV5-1 CASSLGGTGWYEQYF TGCGCCAGCAGCTTGGGTGGGACAGGATGGTACGAGCAGTACTTC
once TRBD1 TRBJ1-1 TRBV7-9 CSSSLEGTVGNTEAFF TGTTCCAGCAGCTTGGAGGGGACAGTTGGGAACACTGAAGCTTTCTTT
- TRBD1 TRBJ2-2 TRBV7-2 CASSPGGTGELFF TGTGCCAGCAGCCCAGGGGGCACCGGGGAGCTGTTTTTT
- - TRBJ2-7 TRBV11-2 CASSLDRFEQYF TGTGCCAGCAGCTTAGATCGTTTCGAGCAGTACTTC
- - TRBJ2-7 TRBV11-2 CASSLVSAYEQYF TGTGCCAGCAGCTTAGTGTCGGCCTACGAGCAGTACTTC
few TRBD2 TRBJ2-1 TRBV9 CASSAPTGAGYMNEQFF TGTGCCAGCAGCGCCCCGACTGGAGCGGGGTACATGAATGAGCAGTTCTTC
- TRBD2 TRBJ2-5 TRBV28 CASNMGSGSTQETQYF TGTGCCAGCAATATGGGTAGCGGGAGTACTCAAGAGACCCAGTACTTC
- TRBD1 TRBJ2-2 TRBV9 CASSAITGAVGELFF TGTGCCAGCAGCGCAATCACAGGGGCGGTCGGGGAGCTGTTTTTT
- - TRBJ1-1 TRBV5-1 CASSLTQGTEAFF TGCGCCAGCAGCTTGACGCAGGGGACTGAAGCTTTCTTT
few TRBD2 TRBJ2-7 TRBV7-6 CASSFAGEPYEQYF TGTGCCAGCAGCTTTGCGGGAGAGCCCTACGAGCAGTACTTC
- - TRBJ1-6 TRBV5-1 CASSLEGEGSPLHF TGCGCCAGCAGCTTGGAAGGGGAAGGATCACCCCTCCACTTT
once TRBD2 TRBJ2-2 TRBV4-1 CATAGREGPGELFF TGCGCTACAGCGGGGCGGGAGGGACCCGGGGAGCTGTTTTTT
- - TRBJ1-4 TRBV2 CASSEDQTATNEKLFF TGTGCCAGCAGTGAAGATCAGACAGCCACTAATGAAAAACTGTTTTTT
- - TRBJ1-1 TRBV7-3 CASSLNQATEAFF TGTGCCAGCAGCTTAAATCAGGCCACTGAAGCTTTCTTT
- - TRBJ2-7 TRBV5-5 CASSFARGSYEQYF TGTGCCAGCAGCTTCGCCCGGGGTTCCTACGAGCAGTACTTC
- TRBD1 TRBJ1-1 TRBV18 CASAGQEFFNTEAFF TGTGCCAGCGCCGGACAGGAATTTTTTAACACTGAAGCTTTCTTT
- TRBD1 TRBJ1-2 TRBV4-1 CASSGPGTGGTYGYTF TGCGCCAGCAGCGGTCCCGGGACAGGGGGCACCTATGGCTACACCTTC
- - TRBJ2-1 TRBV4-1 CASSQVWSSYNEQFF TGCGCCAGCAGCCAAGTCTGGAGCTCCTACAATGAGCAGTTCTTC
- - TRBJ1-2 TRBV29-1 CSGGGSLGGYTF TGCAGCGGGGGGGGTAGTTTAGGCGGCTACACCTTC
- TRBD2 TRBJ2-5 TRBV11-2 CASSSLVGERGPGTQYF TGTGCCAGCAGCTCCCTGGTAGGGGAGCGGGGTCCGGGGACCCAGTACTTC
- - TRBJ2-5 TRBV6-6 CASSYRGGETQYF TGTGCCAGCAGTTACCGGGGTGGGGAGACCCAGTACTTC
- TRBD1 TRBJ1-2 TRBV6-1 CASSEATGGLPIYGYTF TGTGCCAGCAGTGAAGCAACAGGGGGCCTCCCTATCTATGGCTACACCTTC
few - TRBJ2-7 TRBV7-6 CASSSRTAYEQYF TGTGCCAGCAGCTCCAGGACAGCCTACGAGCAGTACTTC
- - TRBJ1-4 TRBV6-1 CASTESSRGKLFF TGTGCCAGCACGGAGTCTAGTCGCGGAAAACTGTTTTTT
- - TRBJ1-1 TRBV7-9 CASSLLLSVRFNTEAFF TGTGCCAGCAGCTTACTCCTTAGCGTCAGGTTCAACACTGAAGCTTTCTTT
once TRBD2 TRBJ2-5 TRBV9 CASSVSSGGAGETQYF TGTGCCAGCAGCGTATCTAGCGGGGGGGCCGGGGAGACCCAGTACTTC
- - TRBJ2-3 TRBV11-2 CASSLDRVTDTQYF TGTGCCAGCAGCTTAGACAGGGTCACAGATACGCAGTATTTT
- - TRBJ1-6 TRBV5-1 CASSAGQTEGSPLHF TGCGCCAGCAGCGCGGGCCAGACTGAGGGTTCACCCCTCCACTTT
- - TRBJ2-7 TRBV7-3 CASSLTRQAPYEQYF TGTGCCAGCAGCTTAACAAGGCAGGCCCCCTACGAGCAGTACTTC
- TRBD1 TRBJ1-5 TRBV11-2 CASSSTPQGVKNQPQHF TGTGCCAGCAGCTCCACCCCCCAGGGGGTGAAGAATCAGCCCCAGCATTTT
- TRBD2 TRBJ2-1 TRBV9 CASSPRDYYNEQFF TGTGCCAGCAGCCCTCGGGACTACTACAATGAGCAGTTCTTC
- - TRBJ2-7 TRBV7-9 CASSLDLSRVDEQYF TGTGCCAGCAGCTTAGATCTAAGCAGGGTCGACGAGCAGTACTTC
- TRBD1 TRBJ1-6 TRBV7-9 CASSPSGDSSPLHF TGTGCCAGCAGCCCTAGTGGGGACAGTTCACCCCTCCACTTT
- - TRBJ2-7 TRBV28 CASSFPTGGNEQYF TGTGCCAGCAGTTTTCCAACAGGAGGGAACGAGCAGTACTTC
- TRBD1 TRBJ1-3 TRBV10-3 CAIIPDRAGNTIYF TGTGCCATCATCCCGGACAGGGCTGGAAACACCATATATTTT
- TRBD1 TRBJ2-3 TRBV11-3 CASSQDGTVTDTQYF TGTGCCAGCAGCCAAGACGGGACAGTCACAGATACGCAGTATTTT
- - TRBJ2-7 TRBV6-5 CASSYSSPGYEQYF TGTGCCAGCAGTTACTCGAGCCCGGGCTACGAGCAGTACTTC
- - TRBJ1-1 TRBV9 CASSVGPDWSTEAFF TGTGCCAGCAGCGTAGGTCCGGATTGGAGTACTGAAGCTTTCTTT
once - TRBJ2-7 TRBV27 CASSLGPYGWGSYEQYF TGTGCCAGCAGTTTAGGCCCCTATGGGTGGGGCAGCTACGAGCAGTACTTC
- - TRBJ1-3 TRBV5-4 CASSLKSGGNTIYF TGTGCCAGCAGCTTAAAATCAGGCGGAAACACCATATATTTT
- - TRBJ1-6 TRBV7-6 CASSLAAGNSPLHF TGTGCCAGCAGCTTAGCGGCAGGGAATTCACCCCTCCACTTT
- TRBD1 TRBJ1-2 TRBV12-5 CASGMGQVGRYGSYGYTF TGTGCTAGTGGGATGGGACAGGTCGGGCGCTATGGCTCCTATGGCTACACCTTC
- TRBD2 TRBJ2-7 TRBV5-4 CASSFRRLAGSYEQYF TGTGCCAGCAGCTTTCGAAGACTAGCGGGATCCTACGAGCAGTACTTC
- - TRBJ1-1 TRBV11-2 CASSLARNTEAFF TGTGCCAGCAGCTTGGCCAGGAACACTGAAGCTTTCTTT
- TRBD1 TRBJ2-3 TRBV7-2 CASSTLRGLDTQYF TGTGCCAGCAGCACCCTAAGGGGGCTAGATACGCAGTATTTT
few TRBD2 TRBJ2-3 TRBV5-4 CASSLKLAGVTDTQYF TGTGCCAGCAGCTTAAAACTAGCGGGGGTTACAGATACGCAGTATTTT
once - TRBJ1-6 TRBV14 CASSQVGDRSPLHF TGTGCCAGCAGCCAAGTAGGGGATCGGTCACCCCTCCACTTT
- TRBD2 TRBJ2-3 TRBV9 CASSVAGSGRPTDTQYF TGTGCCAGCAGCGTAGCGGGTAGCGGGAGACCGACAGATACGCAGTATTTT
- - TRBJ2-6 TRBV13 CASSTSMRANVLTF TGTGCCAGCAGCACTTCCATGCGGGCCAACGTCCTGACTTTC
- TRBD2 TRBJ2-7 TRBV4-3 CASSQGTSGGSSYEQYF TGCGCCAGCAGCCAAGGGACTAGCGGGGGGAGCTCCTACGAGCAGTACTTC
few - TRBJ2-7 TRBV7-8 CASSVQTAGPSYEQYF TGTGCCAGCAGCGTCCAGACGGCGGGTCCTTCCTACGAGCAGTACTTC
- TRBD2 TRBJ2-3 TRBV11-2 CASSSLSGRSPWWSQYF TGTGCCAGCAGTTCCCTCTCCGGGAGGTCCCCCTGGTGGTCGCAGTATTTT
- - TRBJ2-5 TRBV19 CASNTGWDQETQYF TGTGCCAGTAACACAGGGTGGGACCAAGAGACCCAGTACTTC